This TCR beta chain originates from a study of cytotoxic CD8 clonotypes in ibrutinib-treated CLL. General study points: Ibrutinib response saw clonality rise, and progression saw it return toward baseline. In comparison with age-matched healthy donors, baseline clonality was higher and tracked circulating CD8+ T-cell counts.

Details on this clone: Its target is not known.

Only in-frame clones appear in the TCRdb table, and some are missing; sequencing was by immunoSEQ multiplex PCR. The data hold about 160,000 clones, with approximately 84% observed a single time. This TCR was sampled from a human donor with chronic lymphocytic leukemia. The source material was PBMCs, sampled after 24 months of ibrutinib treatment.

The CDR3 sequence is CASSSGRTNEKLFF. CDR3 DNA sequence: TGTGCCAGCAGTTCCGGGAGGACTAATGAAAAACTGTTTTTT. This sequence joins TRBV28 and TRBJ1-4; D gene unclear. The CDR3 covers 14 residues. The germline V gene encodes CDR1 MDHEN and CDR2 SYDVKM. Trimming stripped 4 bases from V and 2 bases from J, with 8 bases between.